This TCR beta chain comes out of a study of EBV T-cell therapy then PD-1 blockade in nasopharyngeal carcinoma. There are 15 residues in the CDR3. Germline values: CDR1 SGHTA, CDR2 FQGTGA. Trimming removed 4 bases from V and 6 bases from J, with 19 bases in between. The time point denotes: 266 days after commencement of treatment, after nivolumab therapy. Stated treatment: AdE1-LMPpoly-expanded autologous EBV-specific T-cell therapy followed by anti-PD-1 nivolumab. By proportion, this clone is medium-sized (0.01 to 0.1%). Its antigen is still unknown. The repertoire was sequenced with immunoSEQ multiplex PCR; TCRdb's copy has only in-frame clones and lacks some. Of tens of thousands of clones in the sample, approximately 79% were seen once.

The TCR sequence derives from a middle-aged man with nasopharyngeal carcinoma. The specimen comprised CD8+ T cells from blood, sampled at roughly day 250 from a patient whose treatment included autologous EBV-specific T cells and nivolumab. This chain connects TRBV7-3 to TRBJ2-7; possible D gene TRBD1, 5 bases. The CDR3 loop reads CASSSLNAGSGEQYF. The CDR3 DNA follows: TGTGCCAGCAGCTCCCTGAATGCAGGGTCCGGCGAGCAGTACTTC.